These T cell receptor beta chains were read from a single sample in a study of CD8 T cells in ankylosing spondylitis. Using its own MiXCR run on the 5' RACE reads, TCRdb lists one record per CDR3 protein. The repertoire consists of about 500,000 distinct CDR3 sequences, with roughly 13% occurring once and the leading ten covering 6.8%. Sequencing was carried out using blood, either unsorted or a sorted T cell fraction (not recorded which). All receptors come from a male donor with ankylosing spondylitis. CDR3s include the opening cysteine and the closing phenylalanine or tryptophan. Each record gives: J gene, V gene, D gene, clone size, CDR3 protein, CDR3 DNA. A D gene is named only where the DNA matches it firmly. The size entry is marked missing in some rows and otherwise reads once, few, many or a size class.

TRBJ1-4 | TRBV27 | TRBD1 | few | CASSSGTGGSNEKLFF | TGTGCCAGCAGTTCCGGGACAGGGGGATCGAATGAAAAACTGTTTTTT
TRBJ1-1 | TRBV7-8 | . | . | CASSLAGTRTSGTEAFF | TGTGCCAGCAGCTTAGCGGGGACGAGGACCTCGGGCACTGAAGCTTTCTTT
TRBJ2-4 | TRBV10-1 | TRBD1 | once | CASSESTGSVKNIQYF | TGCGCCAGCAGTGAGTCGACAGGGTCAGTCAAAAACATTCAGTACTTC
TRBJ1-4 | TRBV29-1 | TRBD1 | few | CSVDKSGTGNEKLFF | TGCAGCGTTGACAAATCCGGGACAGGGAACGAAAAACTGTTTTTT
TRBJ2-3 | TRBV20-1 | TRBD2 | once | CSARQASGGDTQYF | TGCAGTGCAAGGCAGGCTAGCGGGGGCGATACGCAGTATTTT
TRBJ1-1 | TRBV29-1 | TRBD1 | . | CSGGQQNTEAFF | TGCAGCGGGGGACAGCAGAACACTGAAGCTTTCTTT
TRBJ1-1 | TRBV5-1 | TRBD1 | few | CASRTGTGELYTEAFF | TGCGCCAGCAGAACCGGGACAGGGGAACTCTACACTGAAGCTTTCTTT
TRBJ1-6 | TRBV20-1 | TRBD1 | . | CSARQLGDRDNSPLHF | TGCAGTGCTAGACAGTTAGGGGACAGAGATAATTCACCCCTCCACTTT
TRBJ2-3 | TRBV7-2 | TRBD1 | few | CASSFLGTGATDTQYF | TGTGCCAGCAGCTTCCTCGGGACAGGAGCCACAGATACGCAGTATTTT
TRBJ2-7 | TRBV20-1 | TRBD2 | . | CSAQYQGLAGLTAYEQYF | TGCAGTGCTCAGTACCAAGGGCTAGCGGGCCTTACAGCCTACGAGCAGTACTTC
TRBJ2-1 | TRBV19 | TRBD1 | few | CASSIGTGGINEQFF | TGTGCCAGTAGTATAGGGACAGGGGGCATCAATGAGCAGTTCTTC
TRBJ1-1 | TRBV15 | TRBD1 | few | CATTGGDRGIGTEAFF | TGTGCCACCACCGGGGGGGACAGGGGGATTGGCACTGAAGCTTTCTTT
TRBJ1-5 | TRBV29-1 | . | many | CSVGGAQSNQPQHF | TGCAGCGTTGGTGGGGCGCAGAGCAATCAGCCCCAGCATTTT
TRBJ1-6 | TRBV11-2 | TRBD1 | many | CASSLVWDRSNSPLHF | TGTGCCAGCAGCTTAGTCTGGGACAGGAGCAATTCACCCCTCCACTTT
TRBJ2-3 | TRBV12-3/TRBV12-4 | . | many | CASSLWQTTDTQYF | TGTGCCAGCAGTCTTTGGCAGACCACAGATACGCAGTATTTT
TRBJ2-3 | TRBV20-1 | . | . | CSAREGLADTQYF | TGCAGTGCTAGGGAGGGTCTCGCAGATACGCAGTATTTT
TRBJ2-7 | TRBV10-3 | . | . | CAIKEGESYEQYF | TGTGCCATCAAGGAAGGAGAATCCTACGAGCAGTACTTC
TRBJ2-1 | TRBV20-1 | . | . | CSATLWREGEEFF | TGCAGTGCTACCCTCTGGAGGGAAGGAGAGGAGTTCTTC
TRBJ1-6 | TRBV12-3/TRBV12-4 | TRBD1 | few | CASSRDRESPLHF | TGTGCCAGCAGTCGAGACAGGGAATCACCCCTCCACTTT
TRBJ2-7 | TRBV5-1 | . | many | CASSLGDLYEQYF | TGCGCCAGCAGCTTGGGGGACCTCTACGAGCAGTACTTC
TRBJ2-1 | TRBV7-2 | TRBD2 | many | CASSLLALAGGYEQFF | TGTGCCAGCAGCTTACTGGCACTAGCGGGAGGATATGAGCAGTTCTTC
TRBJ2-5 | TRBV29-1 | . | . | CSVVSLGTQYF | TGCAGCGTTGTGTCGTTGGGGACCCAGTACTTC
TRBJ2-3 | TRBV5-8 | TRBD2 | few | CASRLAGVTDTQYF | TGTGCCAGCAGGCTAGCGGGGGTCACAGATACGCAGTATTTT
TRBJ2-1 | TRBV20-1 | . | . | CTSGGDNEQFF | TGCACAAGCGGAGGGGACAATGAGCAGTTCTTC
TRBJ2-2 | TRBV7-9 | . | many | CASSLQTGELFF | TGTGCCAGCAGCTTACAAACCGGGGAGCTGTTTTTT
TRBJ2-3 | TRBV2 | . | . | CASSSSYTGSRDTQYF | TGTGCCAGCAGTTCCTCCTACACAGGTTCAAGGGATACGCAGTATTTT
TRBJ2-6 | TRBV5-1 | . | few | CAMTTAISGANVLTF | TGCGCCATGACGACAGCGATCTCTGGGGCCAACGTCCTGACTTTC
TRBJ2-3 | TRBV6-2/TRBV6-3 | TRBD2 | . | CASSGRSDTQYF | TGTGCCTCTAGCGGGAGGTCAGATACGCAGTATTTT
TRBJ1-5 | TRBV3-1 | TRBD1 | few | CASSARDRAYDQPQHF | TGTGCCAGCAGCGCCCGGGACAGGGCTTACGATCAGCCCCAGCATTTT
TRBJ2-7 | TRBV11-2 | . | . | CASSPILGGGSLYEQYF | TGTGCCAGCAGCCCCATCCTGGGTGGGGGTTCCCTCTACGAGCAGTACTTC
TRBJ1-5 | TRBV4-2 | . | . | CAGSQDGTSQPQHF | TGTGCCGGCAGCCAAGATGGGACATCACAGCCCCAGCATTTT
TRBJ2-1 | TRBV5-1 | . | few | CASTFAGNEQFF | TGCGCCAGCACATTCGCAGGGAATGAGCAGTTCTTC
TRBJ2-1 | TRBV7-9 | . | . | CASSLGRGEWNEQFF | TGTGCCAGCAGCTTAGGCAGGGGTGAGTGGAATGAGCAGTTCTTC
TRBJ1-6 | TRBV5-1 | TRBD1 | few | CASSMGQAPAPLHF | TGCGCCAGCAGCATGGGACAGGCCCCCGCCCCCCTCCACTTT
TRBJ1-1 | TRBV2 | . | . | CASSDYYTEAFF | TGTGCCAGCAGTGACTATTACACTGAAGCTTTCTTT